Following are 24 T cell receptor beta chains from one sample sequenced in a study of OX40 agonist ivuxolimab in advanced cancers. The assay was immunoSEQ multiplex PCR, and TCRdb's table has in-frame clones only and misses some. The table records around 68,000 clones, around 90% of them present only once. The sequences come from CD4+ or CD8+ T cells sorted from blood, collected in a trial of the OX40 agonist ivuxolimab. The receptors come from an adult with an advanced solid tumor such as melanoma, head and neck, liver or kidney cancer.

The gene calls are TRBV9 and TRBJ2-7, with a possible D match to TRBD1 (5 bases). With 4 bases removed from V and 7 bases from J, the gap between germline ends came to 24 bases. This CDR3 has 16 residues. Germline V CDR1 and CDR2: SGDLS, YYNGEE. DNA of the CDR3: TGTGCCAGCAGCCCCCAGACAGACACTTGGGTGGGGGAGCAGTACTTC. Protein product: CASSPQTDTWVGEQYF.

This chain links TRBV28 with TRBJ2-1, with TRBD1 matching over 7 bases. The ends lost 4 bases at V and 3 bases at J; junction bases unmatched: 6. Germline V lookup: CDR1 MDHEN, CDR2 SYDVKM. CDR3 length: 15 amino acids. The DNA of the CDR3 is TGTGCCAGCAGTTATCCGGGACAGAGCTACAATGAGCAGTTCTTC. Encoded protein: CASSYPGQSYNEQFF.

The gene calls are TRBV5-1 and TRBJ2-1; the match to TRBD2 covers 14 bases. The V gene end was trimmed by 5 bases and the J gene end by 5 bases; junction bases not matched to a gene: 3. The CDR3 totals 15 residues. Germline CDR1 is SGHRS and CDR2 is YFSETQ. The CDR3 here is CASRSGLAGDNEQFF. The CDR3 DNA sequence: TGCGCCAGCAGATCGGGACTAGCGGGAGACAATGAGCAGTTCTTC.

The V and J genes are TRBV6-5 and TRBJ2-1; maybe TRBD1 (8 bases). The CDR3 covers 15 residues. The V gene's germline CDR1 is MNHEY and CDR2 SVGAGI. V was trimmed by 4 bases and J by 9 bases, leaving 19 bases between them. Here the CDR3 DNA reads TGTGCCAGCAGTTCGCCTTGGACAGGGAGGGGTGAGCAGTTCTTC. Protein: CASSSPWTGRGEQFF.

The rearrangement uses TRBV7-2 and TRBJ2-1; 14 bases agree with TRBD2. Germline V gene lookup returns CDR1 SGHTA and CDR2 FQGNSA. The CDR3 loop spans 17 amino acids. J gave up 4 bases and V 5 bases, and 7 bases lay outside the gene matches. The CDR3 sequence: CASSLGLAGGRYNEQFF. CDR3 nucleotides: TGTGCCAGCAGCCTCGGACTAGCGGGGGGACGATACAATGAGCAGTTCTTC. Filled out from reference TRBV7-2 and TRBJ2-1, the complete variable domain reads GAGVSQSPSNKVTEKGKDVELRCDPISGHTALYWYRQSLGQGLEFLIYFQGNSAPDKSGLPSDRFSAERTGGSVSTLTIQRTQQEDSAVYLCASSLGLAGGRYNEQFFGPGTRLTVL.

The chain combines TRBV7-9 with TRBJ2-4; TRBD1 matches at 9 bases. Trimming cost V 2 bases and J 7 bases; bases outside gene matches: 9. CDR1 SEHNR and CDR2 FQNEAQ come from the germline V gene (reference sequence). This CDR3 has 16 amino acids. Here the CDR3 reads CASSLTSPDRGNIQYF. The CDR3 region has the DNA TGTGCCAGCAGCTTAACCTCCCCCGACAGGGGGAACATTCAGTACTTC.

The chain recombines TRBV5-1 with TRBJ2-7; 7 bases agree with TRBD1. This CDR3 spans 12 amino acids. Unmatched junction bases numbered 0, after V lost 0 bases and J lost 6 bases. Germline assignment: CDR1 SGHRS and CDR2 YFSETQ. The CDR3 reads CASSLDRGEQYF. CDR3 DNA sequence: TGCGCCAGCAGCTTGGACAGGGGCGAGCAGTACTTC.

The V call is TRBV29-1, the J call TRBJ1-1, with D unclear. Germline CDR1 is SQVTM and CDR2 is ANQGSEA. The ends were cut back, 5 bases at V and 3 bases at J, with 4 bases in the middle. CDR3 size: 10 residues. In DNA form, the CDR3 reads TGCAGCGTTTTGGACACTGAAGCTTTCTTT. Translating it yields CSVLDTEAFF.

CDR3 in amino acids: CASSLGPRGGVTGELFF. The CDR3 coding sequence is TGTGCCAGCAGCTTAGGCCCGCGTGGGGGGGTCACCGGGGAGCTGTTTTTT. V is TRBV7-2 and J is TRBJ2-2, with 7 positions matching TRBD2. CDR1 and CDR2 from the germline V gene are SGHTA and FQGNSA. The V segment lost 1 base and the J segment 4 bases; nucleotides outside the gene matches: 9. The CDR3 length is 17 residues.

The rearrangement joins TRBV27 to TRBJ1-6; D is unclear. The V gene's germline CDR1 is MNHEY and CDR2 SMNVEV (reference sequence). V dropped 6 bases and J dropped 6 bases, with 6 bases sitting between them. The CDR3 length is 12 residues. The CDR3: CASRLINSPLHF. CDR3 coding DNA: TGTGCCAGCAGGCTAATTAATTCACCCCTCCACTTT.

The genes are TRBV19 and TRBJ1-1; D might be TRBD1 (5 bases). Germline V gene lookup returns CDR1 LNHDA and CDR2 SQIVND (reference sequence). V lost 5 bases and J 6 bases, leaving 10 bases between the germline ends. CDR3 length equals 12 residues. The CDR3 is CASSGGTAEAFF. The CDR3, as DNA: TGTGCCAGTAGTGGGGGGACGGCTGAAGCTTTCTTT.

The chain recombines TRBV28 with TRBJ2-5; no firm D call. The J call is uncertain, as TRBJ2-7 better fits the DNA end. In germline, CDR1 is MDHEN, CDR2 SYDVKM. This CDR3 has 14 amino acids. The CDR3 region has the DNA TGTGCCAGCAGTTTATTTACACGCTCCTACGAGCAGTACTTC. It encodes CASSLFTRSYEQYF.

V gene TRBV6-5 combines with J gene TRBJ2-5; possible D gene TRBD1, 7 bases. V gave up 5 bases and J gave up 5 bases, with 15 bases separating them. Germline V gene lookup returns CDR1 MNHEY and CDR2 SVGAGI. This CDR3 contains 14 residues. CDR3 sequence: CASSQRDSGETQYF. CDR3 in DNA: TGTGCCAGCAGTCAAAGGGACAGCGGGGAGACCCAGTACTTC.

V gene TRBV5-1 combines with J gene TRBJ2-1; D unclear. Germline CDR1 is SGHRS and CDR2 is YFSETQ. The CDR3 covers 13 residues. V was pared by 6 bases and J by 5 bases, with 12 bases between. CDR3 bases: TGCGCCAGCAACTACGACCTAAACAATGAGCAGTTCTTC. It yields the protein CASNYDLNNEQFF. The whole variable domain, remainder taken from reference TRBV5-1 and TRBJ2-1, is KAGVTQTPRYLIKTRGQQVTLSCSPISGHRSVSWYQQTPGQGLQFLFEYFSETQRNKGNFPGRFSGRQFSNSRSEMNVSTLELGDSALYLCASNYDLNNEQFFGPGTRLTVL.

The chain is built from TRBV4-1 and TRBJ2-5; the D is unclear. Trimming stripped 4 bases from V and 5 bases from J, with 20 bases between. Germline CDR1 reads MGHRA; CDR2 reads YSYEKL. The CDR3 is made up of 16 amino acids. Here the CDR3 reads CASSRGSGPLGETQYF. The CDR3 coding sequence is TGCGCCAGCAGCCGAGGAAGTGGACCCCTGGGGGAGACCCAGTACTTC.

The gene calls are TRBV2 and TRBJ2-5; the D gene could be TRBD1 or TRBD2 (5 bases each). V dropped 4 bases and J dropped 5 bases, with 11 bases sitting between them. The germline V gene has CDR1 SNHLY and CDR2 FYNNEI. The CDR3 totals 13 residues. In DNA form, the CDR3 reads TGTGCCAGCAGTGGCAGGGAGACGGAGACCCAGTACTTC. It yields the protein CASSGRETETQYF.

The rearrangement links TRBV12-5 to TRBJ2-1; 9 bases are a match to TRBD2. The CDR3 runs to 17 residues. Germline V CDR1 and CDR2: LGHNT, FRNRAP. V shed 6 bases and J 9 bases; nucleotides not matched to a gene: 18. The CDR3 protein is CASGRMYGGRAEIEQFF. The CDR3 region has the DNA TGTGCTAGTGGCCGTATGTACGGCGGGAGGGCCGAGATTGAGCAGTTCTTC.

The gene calls are TRBV7-9 and TRBJ1-5; D gene ambiguous. This CDR3 has 14 amino acids. Germline assignment: CDR1 SEHNR and CDR2 FQNEAQ (reference sequence). V was cut by 5 bases and J by 0 bases, with 8 bases left in between. The CDR3 DNA reads as TGTGCCAGCAGCGACGGGTATAGCAATCAGCCCCAGCATTTT. It translates to CASSDGYSNQPQHF.

The gene calls are TRBV9 and TRBJ2-2, with TRBD1 matching over 9 bases. Germline CDR1 reads SGDLS; CDR2 reads YYNGEE. The CDR3 runs to 16 residues. Unmatched junction bases numbered 8, after V lost 4 bases and J lost 4 bases. This CDR3 is CASSPTGTGSTGELFF. The CDR3 region has the DNA TGTGCCAGCAGCCCGACCGGGACAGGGAGCACCGGGGAGCTGTTTTTT.

This chain connects TRBV28 to TRBJ2-1, with D maybe TRBD1 (6 bases). CDR1 MDHEN and CDR2 SYDVKM come from the germline V gene. Trimming removed 0 bases from V and 5 bases from J, with 8 bases in between. This CDR3 is built from 14 residues. CDR3 in DNA: TGTGCCAGCAGTTTATGGGACAGCGACAATGAGCAGTTCTTC. Encoded protein: CASSLWDSDNEQFF. Full variable domain (rest looked up from reference TRBV28 and TRBJ2-1): DVKVTQSSRYLVKRTGEKVFLECVQDMDHENMFWYRQDPGLGLRLIYFSYDVKMKEKGDIPEGYSVSREKKERFSLILESASTNQTSMYLCASSLWDSDNEQFFGPGTRLTVL.

This chain links TRBV11-2 with TRBJ1-5; no firm D call. The germline gives CDR1 SGHAT, CDR2 FQNNGV. The CDR3 has 13 amino acids. V lost 0 bases and J lost 7, with 7 bases in between. CDR3 sequence (DNA): TGTGCCAGCAGCTTAGACGCGGGCCAGCCCCAGCATTTT. Protein: CASSLDAGQPQHF.

The chain employs TRBV4-2 and TRBJ2-5, with 9 bases lining up with TRBD2. The DNA matches TRBJ2-7 better at its end, which makes the J call doubtful. The CDR3 runs 16 residues. Per germline, CDR1 LGHNA and CDR2 YNFKEQ. The CDR3, as DNA: TGTGCCAGCAGCCAAGAGTTGGGACTAGCCTCCTACGAGCAGTACTTC. Translation: CASSQELGLASYEQYF.

The rearrangement uses TRBV28 and TRBJ2-7; tentatively, D is TRBD1 (6 bases). Germline V gene lookup returns CDR1 MDHEN and CDR2 SYDVKM. The ends were cut back, 8 bases at V and 0 bases at J, with 14 bases in the middle. The CDR3 loop spans 14 amino acids. The CDR3 is CASGTQTGSYEQYF. CDR3 bases: TGTGCCAGCGGTACTCAGACAGGCTCCTACGAGCAGTACTTC.

The V gene is TRBV28, the J gene TRBJ1-5; 10 nucleotides line up with TRBD1. The CDR3 has 16 residues. The J segment lost 6 bases and the V segment lost 0 bases, leaving 5 bases of the junction unmatched. Per germline, CDR1 MDHEN and CDR2 SYDVKM. CDR3 nucleotides: TGTGCCAGCAGTTTATGGACAGGGGGCGCTGGTCAGCCCCAGCATTTT. It yields the protein CASSLWTGGAGQPQHF.